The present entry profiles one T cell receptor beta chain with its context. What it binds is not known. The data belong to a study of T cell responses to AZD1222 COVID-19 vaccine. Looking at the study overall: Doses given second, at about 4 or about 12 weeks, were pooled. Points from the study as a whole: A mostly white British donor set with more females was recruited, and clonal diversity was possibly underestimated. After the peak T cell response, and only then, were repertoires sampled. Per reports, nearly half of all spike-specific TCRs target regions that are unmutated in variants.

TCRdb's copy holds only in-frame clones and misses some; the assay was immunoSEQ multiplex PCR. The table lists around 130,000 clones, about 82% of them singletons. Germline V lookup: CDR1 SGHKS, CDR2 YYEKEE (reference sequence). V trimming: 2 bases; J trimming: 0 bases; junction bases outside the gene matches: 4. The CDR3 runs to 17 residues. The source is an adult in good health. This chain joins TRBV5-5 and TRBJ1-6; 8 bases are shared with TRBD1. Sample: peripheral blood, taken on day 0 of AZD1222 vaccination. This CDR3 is CASSFGQGASYNSPLHF. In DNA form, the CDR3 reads TGTGCCAGCAGCTTTGGCCAGGGGGCCTCCTATAATTCACCCCTCCACTTT.